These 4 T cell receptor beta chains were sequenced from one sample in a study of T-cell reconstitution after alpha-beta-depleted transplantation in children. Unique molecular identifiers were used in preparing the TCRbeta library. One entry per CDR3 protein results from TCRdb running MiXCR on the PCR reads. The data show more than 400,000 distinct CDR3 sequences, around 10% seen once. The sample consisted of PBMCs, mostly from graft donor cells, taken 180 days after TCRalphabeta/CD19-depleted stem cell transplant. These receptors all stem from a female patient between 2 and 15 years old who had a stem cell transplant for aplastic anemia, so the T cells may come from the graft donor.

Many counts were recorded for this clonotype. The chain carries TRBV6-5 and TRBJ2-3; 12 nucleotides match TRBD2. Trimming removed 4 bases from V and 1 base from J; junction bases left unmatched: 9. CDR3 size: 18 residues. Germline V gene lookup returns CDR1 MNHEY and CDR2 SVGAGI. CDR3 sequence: CASSSRPTSGGRTDTQYF. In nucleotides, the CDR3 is TGTGCCAGCAGTTCCCGTCCGACTAGCGGGGGACGCACAGATACGCAGTATTTT.

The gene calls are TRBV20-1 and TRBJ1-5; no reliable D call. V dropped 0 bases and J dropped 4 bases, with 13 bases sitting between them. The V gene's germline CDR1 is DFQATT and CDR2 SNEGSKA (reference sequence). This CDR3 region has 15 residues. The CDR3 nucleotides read TGCAGTGCTAGAGATGGAGGTGTCGGGAATCAGCCCCAGCATTTT. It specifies CSARDGGVGNQPQHF.

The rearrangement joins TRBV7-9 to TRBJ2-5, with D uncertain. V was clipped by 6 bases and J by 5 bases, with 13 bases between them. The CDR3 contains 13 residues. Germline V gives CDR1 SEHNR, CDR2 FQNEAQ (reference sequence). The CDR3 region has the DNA TGTGCCAGCAGACGCGGCCTTTGGGAGACCCAGTACTTC. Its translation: CASRRGLWETQYF.

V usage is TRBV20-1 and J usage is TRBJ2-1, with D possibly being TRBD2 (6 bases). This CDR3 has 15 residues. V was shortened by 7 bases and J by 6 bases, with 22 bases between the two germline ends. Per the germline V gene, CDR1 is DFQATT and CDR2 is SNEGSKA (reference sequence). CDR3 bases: TGCAGTGTAGGAGGTACTAGCCTAAGAGGCAATGAGCAGTTCTTC. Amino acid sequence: CSVGGTSLRGNEQFF.